A single sample gave rise to the 23 T cell receptor beta chains below, sequenced in a study of cytomegalovirus exposure and HLA in healthy donors. The primer mix had 60 Vbeta and 13 Jbeta primers. Measured with immunoSEQ multiplex PCR; TCRdb has only the in-frame clones, and not every one. The repertoire has under 150,000 clones, roughly three quarters of them found once; the top ten carry approximately 4.9%. Sequenced input: PBMCs. The receptors here all came from a woman aged 45 to 65 in good health and CMV-seronegative.

This chain joins TRBV2 and TRBJ1-4, with no clear D. Trimming shortened V by 3 bases and J by 8 bases, and 13 bases separated the two germline ends. The length of the CDR3 is 14 residues. The germline V gene encodes CDR1 SNHLY and CDR2 FYNNEI. This chain's CDR3 is CASSDVKRREKLFF. The CDR3 DNA reads TGTGCCAGCAGTGACGTCAAGCGTCGCGAAAAACTGTTTTTT. Together with reference TRBV2 and TRBJ1-4, the CDR3 gives the full variable domain: EPEVTQTPSHQVTQMGQEVILRCVPISNHLYFYWYRQILGQKVEFLVSFYNNEISEKSEIFDDQFSVERPDGSNFTLKIRSTKLEDSAMYFCASSDVKRREKLFFGSGTQLSVL.

Only a few counts were recorded for this clone. The chain is built from TRBV4-3 and TRBJ1-2; D is possibly TRBD1 (6 bases). Trimming took off 1 base at V and 5 bases at J, with 14 bases between the two ends. Germline V CDR1 and CDR2: LGHNA, YSLEER. The CDR3 runs 15 residues. This chain's CDR3 is CASSQALRGYYGYTF. Written as DNA, the CDR3 is TGCGCCAGCAGCCAAGCTCTCAGGGGATATTATGGCTACACCTTC.

In DNA, the CDR3 is TGCGCCAGCAGCTCCCGACTAGCGGGACAAACAGATACGCAGTATTTT. Protein: CASSSRLAGQTDTQYF. The rearrangement links TRBV5-1 to TRBJ2-3, with 11 bases that match TRBD2. CDR1 is SGHRS, CDR2 YFSETQ, per germline. The junction had 6 bases not matched to a gene; V was cut back by 3 bases and J by 3 bases. The CDR3 is 16 amino acids. The whole variable domain, filled in from reference TRBV5-1 and TRBJ2-3, reads KAGVTQTPRYLIKTRGQQVTLSCSPISGHRSVSWYQQTPGQGLQFLFEYFSETQRNKGNFPGRFSGRQFSNSRSEMNVSTLELGDSALYLCASSSRLAGQTDTQYFGPGTRLTVL.

In the case of this clone: An end of the junction differs from the germline gene, which may be a read error. The rearrangement links TRBV7-9 to TRBJ2-1; 8 bases fit TRBD2. Germline lookup yields CDR1 SEHNR and CDR2 FQNEAQ (reference sequence). The CDR3 loop spans 15 amino acids. The CDR3, as DNA: TGTGCCAGCACCGGGGGGGGGCTAGCCTACTATGAGCAGTTCTTC. This translates into CASTGGGLAYYEQFF.

V is TRBV5-1 and J is TRBJ1-1, with D perhaps matching TRBD1 (5 bases). Trimming took 4 bases from V and 3 from J, leaving 16 bases between them. The CDR3 is 15 residues long. The germline V gene has CDR1 SGHRS and CDR2 YFSETQ. The CDR3 nucleotides are TGCGCCAGCAGCCGGTCCCAGGGAAAGGACACTGAAGCTTTCTTT. Translated: CASSRSQGKDTEAFF. Variable domain in full (rest from reference TRBV5-1 and TRBJ1-1): KAGVTQTPRYLIKTRGQQVTLSCSPISGHRSVSWYQQTPGQGLQFLFEYFSETQRNKGNFPGRFSGRQFSNSRSEMNVSTLELGDSALYLCASSRSQGKDTEAFFGQGTRLTVV.

The rearrangement uses TRBV4-1 and TRBJ2-1, with 10 bases aligning to TRBD2. Trimming took 4 bases from V and 13 from J; bases not matched to a gene: 7. Germline V CDR1 and CDR2: MGHRA, YSYEKL. The CDR3 length is 13 residues. The CDR3 DNA reads TGCGCCAGCAGCCGAAGCGGGGGGGTGGTACAGTTCTTC. Its translation is CASSRSGGVVQFF.

This clone was observed a few times. The chain couples TRBV5-1 to TRBJ1-6; D may be TRBD1 (5 bases). This CDR3 region has 15 residues. Deletions cut 4 bases from V and 5 bases from J, with 13 bases between. Germline CDR1 is SGHRS and CDR2 is YFSETQ. In DNA form, the CDR3 reads TGCGCCAGCAGCGACGACGGGGGGGATAATTCACCCCTCCACTTT. It is translated as CASSDDGGDNSPLHF.

The chain employs TRBV7-2 and TRBJ1-1; D unresolved. CDR1 is SGHTA and CDR2 is FQGNSA in the germline V gene. The CDR3 has 13 residues. V lost 4 bases to trimming and J lost 3 bases, with 9 bases between them. In nucleotides, the CDR3 is TGTGCCAGCAGCTCCCTCAGTGACACTGAAGCTTTCTTT. The encoded protein is CASSSLSDTEAFF.

The chain recombines TRBV7-9 with TRBJ1-6; unclear D gene. This CDR3 is 12 amino acids long. Germline V gene lookup returns CDR1 SEHNR and CDR2 FQNEAQ (reference sequence). V was shortened by 4 bases and J by 10 bases, with 8 bases between the two germline ends. This chain's CDR3 is CASSYSSSPLHF. In DNA, the CDR3 is TGTGCCAGCAGCTATTCTTCCTCACCCCTCCACTTT.

This chain joins TRBV6-1 and TRBJ2-2; D might be TRBD2 (6 bases). Germline CDR1 is MNHNS and CDR2 is SASEGT. With 6 bases removed from V and 5 bases from J, the gap between germline ends came to 16 bases. The CDR3 spans 15 residues. The CDR3 loop reads CASSGSLASTGELFF. In nucleotides, the CDR3 is TGTGCCAGCAGCGGATCGCTAGCGAGTACCGGGGAGCTGTTTTTT.

The V gene is TRBV10-2, the J gene TRBJ1-3; 7 positions match TRBD1. From germline, CDR1 is WSHSY and CDR2 SAAADI. Trimming cost V 5 bases and J 2 bases; bases outside gene matches: 6. This CDR3 contains 15 residues. In nucleotides, the CDR3 is TGCGCCAGCAGTAGGGGGCGTTCTACTGGAAACACCATATATTTT. This translates into CASSRGRSTGNTIYF.

The V gene is TRBV5-1, the J gene TRBJ2-4, with D tentatively TRBD2 (6 bases). Germline V gives CDR1 SGHRS, CDR2 YFSETQ. The CDR3 extends over 16 amino acids. Trimming removed 2 bases from V and 0 bases from J, with 12 bases in between. Written as DNA, the CDR3 is TGCGCCAGCAGCTTTATTAGCGGATTAGCCAAAAACATTCAGTACTTC. Protein: CASSFISGLAKNIQYF.

The J gene is TRBJ2-5, the V gene TRBV4-2; weak D call: TRBD2 (5 bases). Germline V lookup: CDR1 LGHNA, CDR2 YNFKEQ. Trimming pared 0 bases from V and 6 bases from J, leaving 14 bases between. The CDR3 runs 15 residues. The CDR3 bases are TGTGCCAGCAGCCAAGAGCTTACCGGGGTGAAGACCCAGTACTTC. Protein sequence: CASSQELTGVKTQYF.

This chain connects TRBV15 to TRBJ2-7; 9 nucleotides agree with TRBD2. The germline V gene has CDR1 LNHNV and CDR2 YYDKDF (reference sequence). The CDR3 is 16 amino acids. V lost 0 bases and J lost 2; bases outside the gene matches: 5. Here the CDR3 reads CATSRDLRGGAYEQYF. The CDR3 DNA reads as TGTGCCACCAGCAGAGATCTGCGCGGGGGGGCCTACGAGCAGTACTTC.

J is TRBJ1-1 and V is TRBV4-1; 8 bases are shared with TRBD1. Per germline, CDR1 MGHRA and CDR2 YSYEKL. CDR3 size: 17 residues. Germline trimming cut 1 base from V and 1 base from J; bases unmatched to any gene: 8. The CDR3 protein is CASSQVVTGGSNTEAFF. The CDR3, as DNA: TGCGCCAGCAGCCAAGTTGTCACAGGGGGATCGAACACTGAAGCTTTCTTT.

The chain couples TRBV27 to TRBJ1-2, with TRBD1 identical over 7 bases. The CDR3 extends over 13 amino acids. The trim removed 10 bases at V and 0 bases at J, leaving 5 bases unmatched. The germline V gene encodes CDR1 MNHEY and CDR2 SMNVEV (reference sequence). The CDR3 sequence: CATWTGANYGYTF. DNA of the CDR3: TGTGCCACCTGGACAGGAGCTAACTATGGCTACACCTTC.

The J gene is TRBJ2-5, the V gene TRBV28; 11 bases match TRBD2. Germline V gene sequence: CDR1 MDHEN, CDR2 SYDVKM. Trimming removed 5 bases from V and 0 bases from J; junction bases left unmatched: 2. This CDR3 comprises 15 residues. CDR3 in amino acids: CASSLGLADQETQYF. CDR3 in DNA: TGTGCCAGCAGTCTGGGACTAGCGGACCAAGAGACCCAGTACTTC.

The chain carries TRBV5-1 and TRBJ1-2; D is ambiguous. V was clipped by 4 bases and J by 8 bases, with 15 bases between them. Germline CDR1 is SGHRS and CDR2 is YFSETQ. There are 13 residues in the CDR3. CDR3 nucleotide sequence: TGCGCCAGCAGCCCTGAGGGTGATGGCGGCTACACCTTC. This encodes CASSPEGDGGYTF.

The rearrangement uses TRBV7-9 and TRBJ1-5; 7 bases agree with TRBD1. V was pared by 6 bases and J by 3 bases, with 5 bases of the junction left unmatched. The germline CDR1 and CDR2 sequences are SEHNR and FQNEAQ (reference sequence). This CDR3 region has 14 residues. CDR3 sequence (DNA): TGTGCCAGCAGACTAGGGGGCTCCAATCAGCCCCAGCATTTT. It is translated as CASRLGGSNQPQHF.

This rearrangement joins TRBV4-2 to TRBJ2-3; 7 nucleotides line up with TRBD2. With 1 base clipped from V and 4 bases from J, the junction kept 8 bases outside the gene matches. CDR1 is LGHNA, CDR2 YNFKEQ, per germline. This CDR3 has 16 residues. This chain's CDR3 is CASSQARGYRADTQYF. The CDR3 nucleotides read TGTGCCAGCAGCCAAGCGCGGGGGTACCGCGCAGATACGCAGTATTTT.

The chain combines TRBV5-1 with TRBJ2-7, with 11 bases aligning to TRBD1. CDR3 size: 14 residues. The J segment lost 6 bases and the V segment lost 0 bases, leaving 2 bases of the junction unmatched. The germline V gene has CDR1 SGHRS and CDR2 YFSETQ. CDR3 coding DNA: TGCGCCAGCAGCTTGGGTGGGACAGGGGGCGAGCAGTACTTC. Translation: CASSLGGTGGEQYF.

The rearrangement uses TRBV10-3 and TRBJ1-2, with D possibly TRBD1 on 5 matching bases. CDR1 is ENHRY, CDR2 SYGVKD, per germline. The CDR3 totals 16 residues. Trimming removed 0 bases at V and 0 bases at J, with 11 bases between. For the CDR3, the DNA is TGTGCCATCAGTGAGTCCGGGGGGGATTCTAACTATGGCTACACCTTC. This codes for CAISESGGDSNYGYTF.

The gene calls are TRBV28 and TRBJ2-2; the D gene is possibly TRBD1 (5 bases). The ends were cut back, 2 bases at V and 5 bases at J, with 12 bases in the middle. CDR3 length: 15 residues. Germline CDR1 and CDR2: MDHEN and SYDVKM. This CDR3 is CASSLVRARTGELFF. The CDR3 bases are TGTGCCAGCAGTTTAGTCAGGGCTCGGACCGGGGAGCTGTTTTTT.